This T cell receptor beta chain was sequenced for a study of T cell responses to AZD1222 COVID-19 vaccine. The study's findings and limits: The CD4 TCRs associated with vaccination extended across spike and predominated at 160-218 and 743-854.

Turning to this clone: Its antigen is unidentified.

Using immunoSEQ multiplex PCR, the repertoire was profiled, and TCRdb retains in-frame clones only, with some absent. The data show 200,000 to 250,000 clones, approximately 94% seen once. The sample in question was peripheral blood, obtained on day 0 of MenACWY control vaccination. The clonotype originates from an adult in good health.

CDR3 amino acids: CASSLVGGGEYF. The CDR3 nucleotides are TGTGCCAGCAGCTTAGTGGGCGGGGGCGAGTACTTC. This rearrangement joins TRBV7-9 to TRBJ2-5; a weak D match, TRBD2 (7 bases). Per germline, CDR1 SEHNR and CDR2 FQNEAQ (reference sequence). The CDR3 has 12 amino acids. Trimming took off 1 base at V and 12 bases at J, with 12 bases between the two ends.